Listed below are T cell receptor beta chains from one sample, sequenced in a study of blood T cells in healthy people across ages. Via MiXCR, TCRdb re-called the 5' RACE reads, giving one row per CDR3 protein. The sample holds approximately 800,000 distinct CDR3 sequences, 46% seen once. Sequencing was carried out using blood. The receptors were gathered from a man older than 75 in good health. Each CDR3 is given with its conserved first and last residue. A D gene is named only where the DNA matches it firmly. Rows give clone size only sometimes, using once, few, many, or a class for an expanded clone.

j_call d_call cdr3_length v_call clone_size cdr3_nt cdr3_aa
TRBJ2-3 NA 14 TRBV11-3 NA TGTGCCAGCAGCGTAGACGCCCGCAGGAATACGCAGTATTTT CASSVDARRNTQYF
TRBJ2-1 TRBD2 14 TRBV24-1 many TGTGCCACCAGTGCCGCCGGGGGGGCCGATGAGCAGTTCTTC CATSAAGGADEQFF
TRBJ2-3 TRBD1 14 TRBV18 NA TGTGCCAGCTCACCCCAGGGGGCTTTAGATACGCAGTATTTT CASSPQGALDTQYF
TRBJ1-1 NA 13 TRBV29-1 NA TGCAGCGTTGAATGGGGCGTACCGACTGAAGCTTTCTTT CSVEWGVPTEAFF
TRBJ2-6 NA 14 TRBV2 few TGTGCCAGCAGTGTAACGTCTGGGGCCAACGTCCTGACTTTC CASSVTSGANVLTF
TRBJ1-2 NA 13 TRBV27 NA TGTGCCAGCATGGGACTGGGCCCCTATGGCTACACCTTC CASMGLGPYGYTF
TRBJ2-2 TRBD1 13 TRBV24-1 NA TGTGCCACCAGGGACAGGGTGGCCGGGGAGCTGTTTTTT CATRDRVAGELFF
TRBJ2-7 NA 14 TRBV28 NA TGTGCCAGCAGTTTTATCACAGGGGGGGGCGAGCAGTACTTC CASSFITGGGEQYF
TRBJ1-1 TRBD1 17 TRBV5-5 few TGTGCCAGCAGCTTGGTACAGGGGGCCGGGTGGTACACTGAAGCTTTCTTT CASSLVQGAGWYTEAFF
TRBJ1-1 TRBD1 15 TRBV12-3/TRBV12-4 NA TGTGCCAGCAGTTTTGGCAGGACAGGGGGCACTGAAGCTTTCTTT CASSFGRTGGTEAFF
TRBJ2-7 NA 15 TRBV12-3/TRBV12-4 NA TGTGCCAGCAAAATCAGTGGACGGAAAACGTACGAGCAGTACTTC CASKISGRKTYEQYF
TRBJ2-5 NA 15 TRBV5-1 NA TGCGCCAGCAGCATATTCCTAGGATCTGGGGAGACCCAGTACTTC CASSIFLGSGETQYF
TRBJ2-7 NA 13 TRBV25-1 few TGTGCCAGCAGAGGTAGCGGATTCTACGAGCAGTACTTC CASRGSGFYEQYF
TRBJ1-5 NA 16 TRBV6-2/TRBV6-3 NA TGTGCCAGCAGTTTCACAAACAGCCGTGGCAATCAGCCCCAGCATTTT CASSFTNSRGNQPQHF
TRBJ1-2 TRBD1 16 TRBV4-2 NA TGTGCCAGCAGCCAAGCGACAGGGGGTGGTAACTATGGCTACACCTTC CASSQATGGGNYGYTF
TRBJ2-1 NA 12 TRBV20-1 NA TGCAGTGCCAGGCTCCTAACAACTGAGCAGTTCTTC CSARLLTTEQFF
TRBJ2-7 TRBD2 13 TRBV5-1 few TGCGCCAGCAGCTTGGACACGGGGGGCGAGCAGTACTTC CASSLDTGGEQYF
TRBJ2-7 TRBD1 13 TRBV28 NA TGTGCCAGTACAGGGGACCGACACTACGAGCAGTACTTC CASTGDRHYEQYF
TRBJ2-3 NA 13 TRBV20-1 many TGCAGCGCCTCAGTCAGTGGCACAGATACGCAGTATTTT CSASVSGTDTQYF
TRBJ2-1 NA 14 TRBV28 few TGTGCCAGCAGTTCACGCGCGTCACACAATGAGCAGTTCTTC CASSSRASHNEQFF
TRBJ2-5 NA 18 TRBV7-2 few TGTGCCAGCAGCTTATCTGTTCCGCGAGGGAGTTACCAAGAGACCCAGTACTTC CASSLSVPRGSYQETQYF
TRBJ2-5 NA 13 TRBV12-3/TRBV12-4 NA TGTGCCAGCGGGGGGCCTATCATCGAGACCCAGTACTTC CASGGPIIETQYF
TRBJ1-2 NA 11 TRBV12-3/TRBV12-4 few TGTGCCAGCAGTTTTGGGGATGGCTACACCTTC CASSFGDGYTF
TRBJ1-2 NA 14 TRBV27 NA TGTGCCAGCAGTTTACGGGGAAAATTTTATGGCTACACCTTC CASSLRGKFYGYTF
TRBJ2-1 NA 14 TRBV7-2 NA TGTGCCAGCAGCTTAGCATGGACAGTCAATGAGCAGTTCTTC CASSLAWTVNEQFF
TRBJ1-4 NA 13 TRBV25-1 NA TGTGCCAGTTCGACAGTCCTTAATGAAAAACTGTTTTTT CASSTVLNEKLFF
TRBJ2-1 NA 16 TRBV3-1 many TGTGCCAGCAGCGATTGGAACAGGGGCCTTAGCGGAGAGCAGTTCTTC CASSDWNRGLSGEQFF
TRBJ2-2 NA 15 TRBV12-3/TRBV12-4 NA TGTGCCAGCAGTTCCCACACACGTAACACCGGGGAGCTGTTTTTT CASSSHTRNTGELFF
TRBJ2-3 NA 13 TRBV27 NA TGTGCCAGCGGGAGTCTTGGGACAGATACGCAGTATTTT CASGSLGTDTQYF
TRBJ2-1 TRBD2 16 TRBV20-1 NA TGCAGTGCTAGAGTTGGGACTAGCGGTTCCTACAATGAGCAGTTCTTC CSARVGTSGSYNEQFF
TRBJ1-6 NA 16 TRBV3-1 NA TGTGCCAGCAGCCAAGAAGGCGGCCGTTACGAGTCACCCCTCCACTTT CASSQEGGRYESPLHF
TRBJ2-3 NA 14 TRBV29-1 few TGCAGCGTTGAAGGAGGAACCTCACCAGATACGCAGTATTTT CSVEGGTSPDTQYF
TRBJ1-4 NA 14 TRBV11-2 few TGTGCCAGCAGCATTGGACTCATAAATGAAAAACTGTTTTTT CASSIGLINEKLFF
TRBJ1-2 NA 12 TRBV4-1 once TGCGCCAGCAGCCAAACGGATCGGGGCTACACCTTC CASSQTDRGYTF
TRBJ2-1 TRBD1 13 TRBV2 once TGTGCCAGCGGACAGGGGGGCTTCGGGGAGCAGTTCTTC CASGQGGFGEQFF
TRBJ2-3 NA 15 TRBV12-3/TRBV12-4 many TGTGCCAGCAGTTTCGGACGGAACCCCACAGATACGCAGTATTTT CASSFGRNPTDTQYF
TRBJ2-7 NA 13 TRBV6-6 NA TGTGCCAGCAGTTACTCCCCCCTTCACGAGCAGTACTTC CASSYSPLHEQYF
TRBJ2-1 NA 14 TRBV5-1 many TGCGCCAGCAGCTACCTCCCTCAGCGCGATGAGCAGTTCTTC CASSYLPQRDEQFF
TRBJ2-3 TRBD2 18 TRBV7-2 NA TGTGCCAGCAGCTTAGATCTCGGTGTCCTAGCGGGGGCAGATACGCAGTATTTT CASSLDLGVLAGADTQYF
TRBJ2-1 NA 14 TRBV12-3/TRBV12-4 NA TGTGCCAGCACTGTGGGCAGATCGGCTAATGAGCAGTTCTTC CASTVGRSANEQFF
TRBJ1-4 NA 16 TRBV4-1 NA TGCGTCAGCAGCCCAGGGAGGACCACAACTAATGAAAAACTGTTTTTT CVSSPGRTTTNEKLFF
TRBJ2-3 TRBD1 16 TRBV24-1 NA TGTGCCACCAGTGATGGTGTGGGACAGCTCACAGATACGCAGTATTTT CATSDGVGQLTDTQYF
TRBJ1-1 NA 14 TRBV4-3 NA TGCGCCAGCAGCCGTCTCCAGGGGAGCACTGAAGCTTTCTTT CASSRLQGSTEAFF